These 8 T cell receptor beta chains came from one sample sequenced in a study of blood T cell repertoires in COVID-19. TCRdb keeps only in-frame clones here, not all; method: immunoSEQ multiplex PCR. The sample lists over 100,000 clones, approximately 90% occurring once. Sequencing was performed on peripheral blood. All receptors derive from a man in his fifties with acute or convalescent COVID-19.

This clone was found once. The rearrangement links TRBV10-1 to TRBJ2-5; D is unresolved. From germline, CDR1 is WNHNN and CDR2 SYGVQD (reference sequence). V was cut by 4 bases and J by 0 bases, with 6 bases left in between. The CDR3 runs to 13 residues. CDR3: CASSAGYQETQYF. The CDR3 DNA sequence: TGCGCCAGCAGTGCAGGATACCAAGAGACCCAGTACTTC.

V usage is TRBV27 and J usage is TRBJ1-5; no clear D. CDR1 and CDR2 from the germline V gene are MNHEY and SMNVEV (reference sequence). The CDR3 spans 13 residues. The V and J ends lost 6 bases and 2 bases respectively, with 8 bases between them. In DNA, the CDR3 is TGTGCCAGCAGCCCTCTTGGCAATCAGCCCCAGCATTTT. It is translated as CASSPLGNQPQHF.

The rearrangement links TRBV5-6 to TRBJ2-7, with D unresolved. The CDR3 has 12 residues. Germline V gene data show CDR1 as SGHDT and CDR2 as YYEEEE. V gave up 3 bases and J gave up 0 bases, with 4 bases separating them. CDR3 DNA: TGTGCCAGCAGCTCGAGCTCCTACGAGCAGTACTTC. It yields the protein CASSSSSYEQYF.

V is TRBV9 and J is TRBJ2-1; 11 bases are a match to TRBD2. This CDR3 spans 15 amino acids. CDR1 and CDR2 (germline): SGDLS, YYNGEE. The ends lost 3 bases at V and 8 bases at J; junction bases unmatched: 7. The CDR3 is CASSAGTSGFDEQFF. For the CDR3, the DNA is TGTGCCAGCAGCGCCGGGACTAGCGGCTTCGATGAGCAGTTCTTC.

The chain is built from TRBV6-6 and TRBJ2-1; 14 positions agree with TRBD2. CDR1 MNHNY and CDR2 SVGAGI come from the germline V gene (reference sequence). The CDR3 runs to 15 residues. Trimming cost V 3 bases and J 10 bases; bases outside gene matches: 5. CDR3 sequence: CASSYGLAGGGEQFF. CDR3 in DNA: TGTGCCAGCAGTTATGGACTAGCGGGGGGCGGGGAGCAGTTCTTC.

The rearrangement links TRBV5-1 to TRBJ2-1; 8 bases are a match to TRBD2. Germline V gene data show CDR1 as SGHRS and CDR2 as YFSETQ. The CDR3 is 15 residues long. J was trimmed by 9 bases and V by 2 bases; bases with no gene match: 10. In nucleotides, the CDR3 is TGCGCCAGCAGCTTTTACGGGAGGGCCGGGGCTGAGCAGTTCTTC. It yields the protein CASSFYGRAGAEQFF.

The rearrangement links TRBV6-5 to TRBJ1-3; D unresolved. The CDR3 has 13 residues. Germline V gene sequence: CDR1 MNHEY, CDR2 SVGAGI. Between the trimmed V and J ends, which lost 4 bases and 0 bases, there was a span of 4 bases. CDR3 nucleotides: TGTGCCAGCAGTTTCAGCTCTGGAAACACCATATATTTT. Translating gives CASSFSSGNTIYF.

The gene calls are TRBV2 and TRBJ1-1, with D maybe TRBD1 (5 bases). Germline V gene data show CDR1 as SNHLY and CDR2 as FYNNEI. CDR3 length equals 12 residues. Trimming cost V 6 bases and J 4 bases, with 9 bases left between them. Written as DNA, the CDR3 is TGTGCCAGCAGGGGGGGACGCACTGAAGCTTTCTTT. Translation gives CASRGGRTEAFF.